Following are 28 T cell receptor beta chains from one sample sequenced in a study of cytomegalovirus exposure and HLA in healthy donors. Primers: 60 Vbeta forward and 13 Jbeta reverse. Some clones are missing from TCRdb's copy, which holds only in-frame ones; the method was immunoSEQ multiplex PCR. The data show roughly 150,000 clones, around four fifths seen once. Sequencing used PBMCs. The source of these receptors is a girl aged 2-15 years in good health and CMV-seropositive.

The chain combines TRBV2 with TRBJ2-7; maybe TRBD2 (5 bases). V was cut by 1 base and J by 5 bases, with 15 bases left in between. There are 15 residues in the CDR3. Germline V lookup: CDR1 SNHLY, CDR2 FYNNEI. The CDR3 region is CASSEGARIGDEQYF. Written as DNA, the CDR3 is TGTGCCAGCAGTGAAGGGGCTAGAATCGGGGACGAGCAGTACTTC.

The gene calls are TRBV30 and TRBJ2-3; D might be TRBD1 (6 bases). The germline CDR1 and CDR2 sequences are GTSNPN and SVGIG (reference sequence). The CDR3 is 20 amino acids. V was cut by 0 bases and J by 7 bases, with 32 bases left in between. This CDR3 is CAWSVPRPGAQLIHYYTQYF. CDR3 bases: TGTGCCTGGAGTGTACCTCGGCCAGGGGCCCAACTTATTCATTACTATACGCAGTATTTT.

The chain carries TRBV7-4 and TRBJ2-7; 11 nucleotides align to TRBD2. Germline-derived CDR1 and CDR2 are SGHVT and SQSDAQ. CDR3 length: 13 residues. CDR3 coding DNA: TGTGCTTTAGCGGGAGGGAGCTCCTACGAGCAGTACTTC. Translation: CALAGGSSYEQYF.

The chain recombines TRBV27 with TRBJ2-7; 9 bases fit TRBD1. Looked up from germline, CDR1 is MNHEY and CDR2 is SMNVEV (reference sequence). V was clipped by 8 bases and J by 4 bases; unmatched bases: 9. The CDR3 consists of 14 residues. CDR3 bases: TGTGCCAGCGCCGGGACAGGGAAGAGGTACGAGCAGTACTTC. Encoded protein: CASAGTGKRYEQYF.

The chain is built from TRBV19 and TRBJ1-1; D unresolved. From germline, CDR1 is LNHDA and CDR2 SQIVND (reference sequence). V was trimmed by 5 bases and J by 7 bases, leaving 11 bases between them. The length of the CDR3 is 12 residues. CDR3 sequence (DNA): TGTGCCAGTAGTCCCCCGCGGGGTGAAGCTTTCTTT. Its translation: CASSPPRGEAFF.

This chain joins TRBV28 and TRBJ1-3; possible D gene TRBD1, 5 bases. Looked up from germline, CDR1 is MDHEN and CDR2 is SYDVKM. V was shortened by 3 bases and J by 0 bases, with 9 bases between the two germline ends. This CDR3 comprises 15 residues. The CDR3 region is CASSFGGSSGNTIYF. The CDR3 bases are TGTGCCAGCAGTTTTGGGGGGTCCTCTGGAAACACCATATATTTT.

The rearrangement joins TRBV19 to TRBJ2-1, with TRBD1 identical over 7 bases. Germline V gene sequence: CDR1 LNHDA, CDR2 SQIVND (reference sequence). This CDR3 region has 13 residues. J lost 2 bases, V lost 5 bases, and 0 bases had no gene match. The CDR3 DNA is TGTGCCAGTAGTGGACAGGCCTACAATGAGCAGTTCTTC. This codes for CASSGQAYNEQFF.

CDR3 bases: TGTGCCAGCAGCGGACTGCAGGGGGTGAACATTCAGTACTTC. Encoded protein: CASSGLQGVNIQYF. This chain links TRBV11-2 with TRBJ2-4; the match to TRBD1 covers 7 bases. The V gene's germline CDR1 is SGHAT and CDR2 FQNNGV. The CDR3 loop spans 14 amino acids. V lost 5 bases, J lost 7 bases, and 8 bases stayed unmatched.

This sequence joins TRBV6-1 and TRBJ2-3, with 7 bases identical to TRBD2. This CDR3 region has 16 residues. The germline V gene encodes CDR1 MNHNS and CDR2 SASEGT. V lost 4 bases, J lost 0 bases, and 7 bases stayed unmatched. In nucleotides, the CDR3 is TGTGCCAGCAGTGTACCTAGCGGAGGGAGCACAGATACGCAGTATTTT. This gives the protein CASSVPSGGSTDTQYF.

The rearrangement uses TRBV2 and TRBJ2-5; the D gene is possibly TRBD2 (6 bases). V lost 6 bases to trimming and J lost 5 bases, with 16 bases between them. The CDR3 totals 14 residues. From germline, CDR1 is SNHLY and CDR2 FYNNEI. CDR3 in amino acids: CASRGTGGGETQYF. CDR3 sequence (DNA): TGTGCCAGCAGGGGGACCGGTGGGGGGGAGACCCAGTACTTC.

The J gene is TRBJ2-3, the V gene TRBV29-1; TRBD2 matches 11 bases. The J segment lost 4 bases and the V segment lost 7 bases, leaving 4 bases of the junction unmatched. This CDR3 is 13 amino acids long. CDR1 is SQVTM, CDR2 ANQGSEA, per germline. CDR3 coding DNA: TGCAGCGCCCTAGCGGGAGGCGCAGATACGCAGTATTTT. Protein product: CSALAGGADTQYF.

A single count supports this clone. The chain combines TRBV7-9 with TRBJ1-5; TRBD1 agrees at 8 bases. Trimming removed 3 bases from V and 6 bases from J; junction bases left unmatched: 1. Germline loops: CDR1 SEHNR, CDR2 FQNEAQ (reference sequence). This CDR3 is 13 amino acids long. CDR3 sequence (DNA): TGTGCCAGCAGCTTGACAGGGGTTCAGCCCCAGCATTTT. Its translation is CASSLTGVQPQHF.

The chain combines TRBV5-1 with TRBJ1-2, with a weak D call TRBD1 (5 bases). CDR1 is SGHRS and CDR2 is YFSETQ in the germline V gene. The CDR3 consists of 14 residues. Trimming pared 7 bases from V and 4 bases from J, leaving 17 bases between. The CDR3, as DNA: TGCGCCAGCGGAACACAGGACGCACTCTATGGCTACACCTTC. It is translated as CASGTQDALYGYTF.

This clone was recorded once. The chain uses TRBV29-1 and TRBJ2-1, with 8 nucleotides matching TRBD2. The trim removed 7 bases at V and 2 bases at J, leaving 13 bases unmatched. CDR3 length: 16 residues. CDR1 is SQVTM, CDR2 ANQGSEA, per germline. CDR3 region: CSASSGSEIAYNEQFF. Written as DNA, the CDR3 is TGCAGCGCATCTAGCGGGTCGGAAATCGCCTACAATGAGCAGTTCTTC.

The chain has TRBV5-1 and TRBJ1-1; TRBD1 aligns across 7 bases. Germline CDR1 reads SGHRS; CDR2 reads YFSETQ. The CDR3 has 14 amino acids. The V and J ends lost 4 bases and 5 bases, in that order; junction bases with no gene match: 8. CDR3 residues: CASSQDRYWTEAFF. The CDR3 DNA reads as TGCGCCAGCAGCCAGGACAGGTACTGGACTGAAGCTTTCTTT.

The chain recombines TRBV7-8 with TRBJ2-7, with 7 bases matching TRBD1. Losses at the gene ends were 0 bases for V and 2 bases for J; bases not matched to a gene: 4. CDR1 SGHVS and CDR2 FQNEAQ come from the germline V gene. The CDR3 spans 15 residues. The DNA of the CDR3 is TGTGCCAGCAGCTTAGCCGGGACAGCCCCCTACGAGCAGTACTTC. Translating it yields CASSLAGTAPYEQYF.

This rearrangement joins TRBV28 to TRBJ2-3; 8 nucleotides align to TRBD1. The CDR3 is 16 residues long. CDR1 MDHEN and CDR2 SYDVKM come from the germline V gene. V was pared by 7 bases and J by 2 bases, with 11 bases of the junction left unmatched. As DNA, the CDR3 is TGTGCCAGCACTCTCCAGGGGGCGCCCCACACAGATACGCAGTATTTT. This gives the protein CASTLQGAPHTDTQYF.

This chain joins TRBV27 and TRBJ1-6; weak D call: TRBD1 (5 bases). V was trimmed by 4 bases and J by 7 bases, leaving 14 bases between them. The CDR3 is made up of 15 amino acids. The germline V gene encodes CDR1 MNHEY and CDR2 SMNVEV (reference sequence). The CDR3 loop reads CASSSGGGYNSPLHF. The CDR3 nucleotides read TGTGCCAGCAGTTCGGGGGGAGGGTACAATTCACCCCTCCACTTT.

Points on this clone: The sample carries other DNA sequences with the same CDR3. The J gene is TRBJ1-2, the V gene TRBV6-5; tentatively, D is TRBD1 (6 bases). The CDR3 is 13 amino acids. The V end lost 6 bases, the J end lost 1 base, and 9 bases lay between the germline ends. Germline CDR1 MNHEY, CDR2 SVGAGI. CDR3 DNA: TGTGCCAGCAGCCGGACAGTTAACTATGGCTACACCTTC. Translation: CASSRTVNYGYTF.

This rearrangement joins TRBV9 to TRBJ2-3, with D possibly being TRBD1 (7 bases). The CDR3 is 15 residues long. V lost 0 bases to trimming and J lost 5 bases, with 13 bases between them. The germline gives CDR1 SGDLS, CDR2 YYNGEE. As DNA, the CDR3 is TGTGCCAGCAGCGTAGAGGGGGCCGGGGGAGATACGCAGTATTTT. Its protein product is CASSVEGAGGDTQYF.

The gene calls are TRBV7-9 and TRBJ2-7; 8 positions agree with TRBD1. The length of the CDR3 is 15 residues. J gave up 0 bases and V 5 bases, and 6 bases lay outside the gene matches. Germline values: CDR1 SEHNR, CDR2 FQNEAQ (reference sequence). The CDR3 spells CASSQATGGSYEQYF. The CDR3, as DNA: TGTGCCAGCAGCCAGGCAACAGGGGGCTCCTACGAGCAGTACTTC.

This clone has just a few counts. This chain connects TRBV6-1 to TRBJ2-7; D remains ambiguous. The CDR3 is 13 residues long. The V gene's germline CDR1 is MNHNS and CDR2 SASEGT. Deletions cut 1 base from V and 3 bases from J, with 7 bases between. The chain's CDR3 is CASSEDSHYEQYF. The CDR3 nucleotides read TGTGCCAGCAGTGAAGACAGCCACTACGAGCAGTACTTC.

J is TRBJ2-1 and V is TRBV29-1, with D tentatively TRBD1 (6 bases). This CDR3 has 15 residues. Germline CDR1 reads SQVTM; CDR2 reads ANQGSEA. Trimming cost V 1 base and J 4 bases, with 14 bases left between them. CDR3 region: CSVEGTEGRYNEQFF. CDR3 DNA sequence: TGCAGCGTTGAAGGGACAGAGGGTCGATACAATGAGCAGTTCTTC.

The chain employs TRBV9 and TRBJ1-5; 9 bases are a match to TRBD1. This CDR3 has 14 amino acids. After removal of 3 bases from V and 7 bases from J, the junction contained 5 bases not matched to a gene. Germline values: CDR1 SGDLS, CDR2 YYNGEE. The CDR3 nucleotides are TGTGCCAGCAGCGAGGGGACAGGGAGACAGCCCCAGCATTTT. As protein: CASSEGTGRQPQHF. The full variable domain, with the rest looked up from reference TRBV9 and TRBJ1-5, is DSGVTQTPKHLITATGQRVTLRCSPRSGDLSVYWYQQSLDQGLQFLIQYYNGEERAKGNILERFSAQQFPDLHSELNLSSLELGDSALYFCASSEGTGRQPQHFGDGTRLSIL.

The genes are TRBV7-6 and TRBJ1-3; the match to TRBD1 covers 8 bases. This CDR3 contains 15 residues. Germline trimming cut 5 bases from V and 2 bases from J; bases unmatched to any gene: 5. Germline V gene data show CDR1 as SGHVS and CDR2 as FNYEAQ. The CDR3 reads CASSQTGEPGNTIYF. Written as DNA, the CDR3 is TGTGCCAGCAGCCAGACAGGGGAGCCTGGAAACACCATATATTTT.

On this clone itself: Other DNA sequences of this sample code for an identical CDR3. The rearrangement uses TRBV6-5 and TRBJ1-5, with D perhaps matching TRBD1 (5 bases). Trimming removed 5 bases from V and 2 bases from J, with 13 bases in between. CDR1 is MNHEY, CDR2 SVGAGI, per germline. The CDR3 contains 15 residues. In DNA, the CDR3 is TGTGCCAGCAGTCGAGGAACAGGCGGCAATCAGCCCCAGCATTTT. It is translated as CASSRGTGGNQPQHF.

The chain employs TRBV18 and TRBJ1-1; TRBD1 is a possible D gene (5 bases). The CDR3 runs 16 residues. CDR1 is KGHSH, CDR2 LQKENI, per germline. V lost 3 bases and J lost 0, with 14 bases in between. Here the CDR3 DNA reads TGTGCCAGCTCACCGCTAATCAGGGCTATGAACACTGAAGCTTTCTTT. Its protein product is CASSPLIRAMNTEAFF.

In this sample, this clone turned up a few times. The gene calls are TRBV4-1 and TRBJ1-4, with a weak D call TRBD1 (6 bases). CDR3 length: 12 amino acids. The V gene's germline CDR1 is MGHRA and CDR2 YSYEKL. Between the trimmed V and J ends, which lost 5 bases and 8 bases, there was a span of 9 bases. CDR3 bases: TGCGCCAGCAGCTCAAGGGGGGAAAAACTGTTTTTT. Translation gives CASSSRGEKLFF.